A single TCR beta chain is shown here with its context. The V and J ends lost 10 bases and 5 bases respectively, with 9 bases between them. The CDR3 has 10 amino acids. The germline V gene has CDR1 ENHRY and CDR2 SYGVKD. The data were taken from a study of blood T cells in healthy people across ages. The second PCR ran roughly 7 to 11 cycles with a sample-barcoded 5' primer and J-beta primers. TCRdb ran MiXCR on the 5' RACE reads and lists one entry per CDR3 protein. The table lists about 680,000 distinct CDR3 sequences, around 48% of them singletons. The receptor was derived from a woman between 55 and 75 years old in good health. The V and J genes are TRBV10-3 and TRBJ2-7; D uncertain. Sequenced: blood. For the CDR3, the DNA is TGTGCCACCTACTTACACGAGCAGTACTTC. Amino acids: CATYLHEQYF.